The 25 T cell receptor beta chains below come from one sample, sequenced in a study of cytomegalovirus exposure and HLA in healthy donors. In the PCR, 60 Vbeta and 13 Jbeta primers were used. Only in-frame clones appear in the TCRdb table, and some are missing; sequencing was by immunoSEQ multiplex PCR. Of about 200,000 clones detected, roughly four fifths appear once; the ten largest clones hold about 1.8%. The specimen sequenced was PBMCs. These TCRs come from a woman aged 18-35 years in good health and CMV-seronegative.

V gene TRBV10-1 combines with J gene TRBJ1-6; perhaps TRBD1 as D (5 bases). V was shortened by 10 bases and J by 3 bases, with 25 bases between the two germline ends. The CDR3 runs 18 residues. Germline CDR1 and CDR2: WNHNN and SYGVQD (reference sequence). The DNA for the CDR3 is TGCGCCATGACGTACTCGACAGCGGGGTCCGGCTATAATTCACCCCTCCACTTT. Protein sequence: CAMTYSTAGSGYNSPLHF.

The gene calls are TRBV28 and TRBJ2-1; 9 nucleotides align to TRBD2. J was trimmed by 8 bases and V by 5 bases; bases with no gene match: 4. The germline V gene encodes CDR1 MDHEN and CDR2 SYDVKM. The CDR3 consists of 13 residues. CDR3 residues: CASSRTSGYEQFF. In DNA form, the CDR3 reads TGTGCCAGCAGTCGTACTAGCGGGTATGAGCAGTTCTTC.

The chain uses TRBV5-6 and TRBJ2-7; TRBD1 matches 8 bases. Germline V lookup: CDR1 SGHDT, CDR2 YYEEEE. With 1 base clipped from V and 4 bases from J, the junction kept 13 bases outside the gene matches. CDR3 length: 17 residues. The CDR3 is CASSLLGGGGQEYEQYF. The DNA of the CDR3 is TGTGCCAGCAGCTTGTTAGGGGGTGGGGGACAGGAGTACGAGCAGTACTTC.

CDR3 bases: TGCGCCAGCAGCGCAGACACTGCAACTAATGAAAAACTGTTTTTT. Encoded protein: CASSADTATNEKLFF. The gene calls are TRBV5-1 and TRBJ1-4; D unresolved. The ends were cut back, 4 bases at V and 0 bases at J, with 10 bases in the middle. Germline V gene sequence: CDR1 SGHRS, CDR2 YFSETQ. There are 15 residues in the CDR3.

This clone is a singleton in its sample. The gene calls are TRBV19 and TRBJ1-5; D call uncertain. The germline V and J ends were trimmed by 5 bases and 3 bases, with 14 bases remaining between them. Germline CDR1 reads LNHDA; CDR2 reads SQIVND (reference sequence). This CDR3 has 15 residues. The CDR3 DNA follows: TGTGCCAGTAGTGCCCCCGGGATCGTCAATCAGCCCCAGCATTTT. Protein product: CASSAPGIVNQPQHF.

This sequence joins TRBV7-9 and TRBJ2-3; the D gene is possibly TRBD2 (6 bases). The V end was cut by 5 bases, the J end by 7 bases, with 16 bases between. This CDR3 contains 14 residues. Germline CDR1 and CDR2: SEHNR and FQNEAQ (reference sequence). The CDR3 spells CASSPVGTSNTQYF. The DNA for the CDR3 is TGTGCCAGCAGCCCAGTAGGGACTTCGAATACGCAGTATTTT.

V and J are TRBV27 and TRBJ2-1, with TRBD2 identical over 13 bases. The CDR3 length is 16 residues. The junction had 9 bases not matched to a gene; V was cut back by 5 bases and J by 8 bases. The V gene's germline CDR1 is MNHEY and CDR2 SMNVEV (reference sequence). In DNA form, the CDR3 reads TGTGCCAGCAGTCCACCACTAGCGGGAGGGCCGTATGAGCAGTTCTTC. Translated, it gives CASSPPLAGGPYEQFF.

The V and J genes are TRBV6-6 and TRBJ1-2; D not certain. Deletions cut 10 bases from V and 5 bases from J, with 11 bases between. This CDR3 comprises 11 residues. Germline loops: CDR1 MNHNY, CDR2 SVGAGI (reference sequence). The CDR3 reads CATMGSYGYTF. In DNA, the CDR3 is TGTGCCACTATGGGCTCGTATGGCTACACCTTC.

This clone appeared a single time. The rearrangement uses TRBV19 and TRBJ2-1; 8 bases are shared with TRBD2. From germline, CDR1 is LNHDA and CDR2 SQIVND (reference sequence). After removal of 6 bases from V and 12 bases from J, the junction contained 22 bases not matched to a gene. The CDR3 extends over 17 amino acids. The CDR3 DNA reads TGTGCCAGTAGGGCGATAGGCCAGGGCGGAGCGGGAGTTGCGCAGTTCTTC. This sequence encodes CASRAIGQGGAGVAQFF. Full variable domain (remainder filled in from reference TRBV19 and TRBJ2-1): DGGITQSPKYLFRKEGQNVTLSCEQNLNHDAMYWYRQDPGQGLRLIYYSQIVNDFQKGDIAEGYSVSREKKESFPLTVTSAQKNPTAFYLCASRAIGQGGAGVAQFFGPGTRLTVL.

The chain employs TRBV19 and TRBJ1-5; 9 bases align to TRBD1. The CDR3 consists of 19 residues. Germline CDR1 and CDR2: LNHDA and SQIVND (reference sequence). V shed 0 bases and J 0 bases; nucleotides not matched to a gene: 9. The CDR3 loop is CASSIDRDRAYYSNQPQHF. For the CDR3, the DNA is TGTGCCAGTAGTATAGACAGGGACAGGGCTTACTATAGCAATCAGCCCCAGCATTTT.

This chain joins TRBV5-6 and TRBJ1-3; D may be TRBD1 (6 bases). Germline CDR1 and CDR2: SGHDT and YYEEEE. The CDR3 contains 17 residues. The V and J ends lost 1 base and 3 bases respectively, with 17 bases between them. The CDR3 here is CASSLIRGPKGGNTIYF. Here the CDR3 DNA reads TGTGCCAGCAGCTTGATCAGGGGCCCCAAAGGTGGAAACACCATATATTTT.

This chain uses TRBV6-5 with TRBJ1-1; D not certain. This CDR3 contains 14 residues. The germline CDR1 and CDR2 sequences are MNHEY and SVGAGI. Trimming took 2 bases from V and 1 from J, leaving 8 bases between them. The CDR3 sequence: CASSYGLGNTEAFF. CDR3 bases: TGTGCCAGCAGTTACGGGCTCGGGAACACTGAAGCTTTCTTT.

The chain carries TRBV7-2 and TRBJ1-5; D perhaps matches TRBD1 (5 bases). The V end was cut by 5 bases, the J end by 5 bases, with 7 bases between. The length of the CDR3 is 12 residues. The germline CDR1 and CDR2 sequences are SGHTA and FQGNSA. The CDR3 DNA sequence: TGTGCCAGCAGCCCAGGGCATCAGCCCCAGCATTTT. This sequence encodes CASSPGHQPQHF.

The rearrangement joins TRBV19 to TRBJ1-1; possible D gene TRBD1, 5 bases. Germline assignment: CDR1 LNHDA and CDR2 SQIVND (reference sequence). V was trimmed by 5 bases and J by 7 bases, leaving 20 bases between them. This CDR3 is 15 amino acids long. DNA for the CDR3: TGTGCCAGTAGTGTCAGGGACTCTACGGGCGGTGAAGCTTTCTTT. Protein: CASSVRDSTGGEAFF.

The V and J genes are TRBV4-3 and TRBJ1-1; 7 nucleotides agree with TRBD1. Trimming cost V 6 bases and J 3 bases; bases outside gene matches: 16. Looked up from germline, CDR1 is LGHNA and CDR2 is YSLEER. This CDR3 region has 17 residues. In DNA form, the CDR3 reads TGCGCCAGCAGTCTCCGGGGACAGCTTATATCGGACACTGAAGCTTTCTTT. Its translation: CASSLRGQLISDTEAFF.

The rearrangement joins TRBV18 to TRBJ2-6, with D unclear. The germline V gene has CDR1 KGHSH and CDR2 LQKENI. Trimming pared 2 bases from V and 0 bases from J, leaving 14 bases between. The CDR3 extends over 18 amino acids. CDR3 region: CASSPINSPLSGANVLTF. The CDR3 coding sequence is TGTGCCAGCTCACCAATCAACAGCCCTCTCTCTGGGGCCAACGTCCTGACTTTC.

DNA of the CDR3: TGTGCCAGCAGCGTTCAGGAGACTAGCGATGAGCAGTTCTTC. Translating gives CASSVQETSDEQFF. The rearrangement joins TRBV7-8 to TRBJ2-1; 8 nucleotides align to TRBD2. This CDR3 is 14 amino acids long. The V gene end was trimmed by 5 bases and the J gene end by 8 bases; junction bases not matched to a gene: 8. Germline V gene sequence: CDR1 SGHVS, CDR2 FQNEAQ.

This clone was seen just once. The CDR3 is CSVDRGAADEQYF. The CDR3 nucleotides read TGCAGCGTTGACAGGGGAGCTGCGGACGAGCAGTACTTC. This chain connects TRBV29-1 to TRBJ2-5; maybe TRBD1 (6 bases). The J call may be faulty, since TRBJ2-7 better matches the DNA end. Germline loops: CDR1 SQVTM, CDR2 ANQGSEA. The CDR3 covers 13 residues.

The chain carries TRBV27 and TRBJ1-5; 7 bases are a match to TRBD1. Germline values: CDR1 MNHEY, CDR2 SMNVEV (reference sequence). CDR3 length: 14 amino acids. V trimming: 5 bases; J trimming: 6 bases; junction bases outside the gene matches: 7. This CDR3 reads CASSTTGLGQPQHF. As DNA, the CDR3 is TGTGCCAGCAGTACGACAGGGTTGGGTCAGCCCCAGCATTTT.

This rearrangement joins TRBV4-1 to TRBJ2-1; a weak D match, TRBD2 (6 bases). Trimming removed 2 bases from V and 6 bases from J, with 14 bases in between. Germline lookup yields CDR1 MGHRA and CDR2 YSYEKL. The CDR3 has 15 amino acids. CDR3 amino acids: CASSQPGRTPNEQFF. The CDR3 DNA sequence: TGCGCCAGCAGCCAACCCGGGAGAACCCCCAATGAGCAGTTCTTC.

CDR3 loop: CASSSSGGTIVGEQYF. The CDR3 region has the DNA TGTGCCAGCAGTTCCTCCGGGGGGACTATCGTTGGGGAGCAGTACTTC. The genes are TRBV27 and TRBJ2-7, with 7 bases that match TRBD2. The CDR3 consists of 16 residues. The V gene end was trimmed by 4 bases and the J gene end by 7 bases; junction bases not matched to a gene: 16. Germline V gene sequence: CDR1 MNHEY, CDR2 SMNVEV (reference sequence).

CDR3 loop: CASGDSYNQPQHF. CDR3 nucleotides: TGTGCCAGCGGGGACAGCTACAATCAGCCCCAGCATTTT. The chain carries TRBV7-2 and TRBJ1-5, with 7 bases matching TRBD1. Germline CDR1 and CDR2: SGHTA and FQGNSA. After removal of 8 bases from V and 3 bases from J, the junction contained 4 bases not matched to a gene. The CDR3 consists of 13 residues. Together with reference TRBV7-2 and TRBJ1-5, the CDR3 gives the full variable domain: GAGVSQSPSNKVTEKGKDVELRCDPISGHTALYWYRQSLGQGLEFLIYFQGNSAPDKSGLPSDRFSAERTGGSVSTLTIQRTQQEDSAVYLCASGDSYNQPQHFGDGTRLSIL.

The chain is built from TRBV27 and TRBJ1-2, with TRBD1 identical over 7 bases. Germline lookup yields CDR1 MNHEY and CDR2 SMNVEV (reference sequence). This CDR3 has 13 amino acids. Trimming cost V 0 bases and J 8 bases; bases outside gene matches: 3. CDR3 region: CASSLSTGRGYTF. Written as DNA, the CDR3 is TGTGCCAGCAGTTTATCGACAGGGCGCGGCTACACCTTC.

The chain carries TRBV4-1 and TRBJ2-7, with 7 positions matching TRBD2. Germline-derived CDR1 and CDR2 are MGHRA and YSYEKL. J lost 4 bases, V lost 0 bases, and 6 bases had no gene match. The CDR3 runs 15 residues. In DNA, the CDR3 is TGCGCCAGCAGCCAAGAATGGGGAGGGAATTACGAGCAGTACGTC. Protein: CASSQEWGGNYEQYV.

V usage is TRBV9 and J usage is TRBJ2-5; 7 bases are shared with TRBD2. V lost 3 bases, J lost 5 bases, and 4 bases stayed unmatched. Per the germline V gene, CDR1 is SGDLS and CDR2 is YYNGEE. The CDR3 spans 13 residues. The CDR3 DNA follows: TGTGCCAGCAGCGGACTAGCTGGGGAGACCCAGTACTTC. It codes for CASSGLAGETQYF.